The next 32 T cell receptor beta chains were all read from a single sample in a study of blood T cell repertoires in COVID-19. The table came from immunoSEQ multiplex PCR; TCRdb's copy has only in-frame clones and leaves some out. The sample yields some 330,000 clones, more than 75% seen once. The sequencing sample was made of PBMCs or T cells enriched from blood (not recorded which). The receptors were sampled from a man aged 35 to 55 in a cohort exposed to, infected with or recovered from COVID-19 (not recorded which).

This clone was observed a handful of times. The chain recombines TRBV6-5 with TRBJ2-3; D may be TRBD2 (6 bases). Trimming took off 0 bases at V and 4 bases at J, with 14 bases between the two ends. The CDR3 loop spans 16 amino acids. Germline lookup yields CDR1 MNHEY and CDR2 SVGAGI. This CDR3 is CASSYSSREMPDTQYF. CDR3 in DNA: TGTGCCAGCAGTTACTCGTCACGGGAGATGCCAGATACGCAGTATTTT.

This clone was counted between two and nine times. CDR3 sequence: CSVYPGLAALEQFF. In DNA, the CDR3 is TGCAGCGTTTACCCGGGACTAGCGGCGTTGGAGCAGTTCTTC. This chain joins TRBV29-1 and TRBJ2-1; 11 bases line up with TRBD2. Per germline, CDR1 SQVTM and CDR2 ANQGSEA. The CDR3 runs to 14 residues. With 5 bases clipped from V and 10 bases from J, the junction kept 10 bases outside the gene matches.

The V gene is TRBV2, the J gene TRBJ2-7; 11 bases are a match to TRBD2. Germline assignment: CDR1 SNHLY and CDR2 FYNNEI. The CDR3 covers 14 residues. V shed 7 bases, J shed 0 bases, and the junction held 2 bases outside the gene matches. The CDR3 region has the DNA TGTGCCAGCATCGGACTAGCGGGCTCCTACGAGCAGTACTTC. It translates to CASIGLAGSYEQYF.

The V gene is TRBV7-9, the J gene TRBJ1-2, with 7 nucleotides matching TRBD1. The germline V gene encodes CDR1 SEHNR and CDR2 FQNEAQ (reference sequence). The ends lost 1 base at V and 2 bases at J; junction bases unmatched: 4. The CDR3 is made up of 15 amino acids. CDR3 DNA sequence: TGTGCCAGCAGCTTAGGACAGGGCGCAAACTATGGCTACACCTTC. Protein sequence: CASSLGQGANYGYTF.

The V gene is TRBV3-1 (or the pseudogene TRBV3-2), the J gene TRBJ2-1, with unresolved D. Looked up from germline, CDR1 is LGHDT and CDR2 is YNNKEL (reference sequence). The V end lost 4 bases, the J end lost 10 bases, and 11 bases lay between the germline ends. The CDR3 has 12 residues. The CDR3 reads CASSLPLGEQFF. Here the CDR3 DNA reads TGTGCCAGCAGCCTTCCACTGGGCGAGCAGTTCTTC.

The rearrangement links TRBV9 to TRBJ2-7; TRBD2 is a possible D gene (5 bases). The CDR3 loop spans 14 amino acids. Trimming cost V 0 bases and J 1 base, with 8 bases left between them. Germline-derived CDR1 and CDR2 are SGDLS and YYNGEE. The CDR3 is CASSVVDWSYEQYF. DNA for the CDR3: TGTGCCAGCAGCGTAGTGGACTGGTCCTACGAGCAGTACTTC.

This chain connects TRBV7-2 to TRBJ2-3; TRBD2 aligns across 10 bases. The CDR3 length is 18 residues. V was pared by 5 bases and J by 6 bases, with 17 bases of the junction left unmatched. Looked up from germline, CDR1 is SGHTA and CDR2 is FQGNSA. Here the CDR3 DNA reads TGTGCCAGCAGCCCCCGTGGCCCTAGCGGGAGTAGGAGGGATACGCAGTATTTT. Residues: CASSPRGPSGSRRDTQYF.

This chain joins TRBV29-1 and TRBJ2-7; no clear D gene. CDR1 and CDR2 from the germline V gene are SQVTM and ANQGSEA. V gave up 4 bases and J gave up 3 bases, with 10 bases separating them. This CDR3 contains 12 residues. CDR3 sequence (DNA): TGCAGCGTTGGAAGTGGGCTCTACGAGCAGTACTTC. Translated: CSVGSGLYEQYF.

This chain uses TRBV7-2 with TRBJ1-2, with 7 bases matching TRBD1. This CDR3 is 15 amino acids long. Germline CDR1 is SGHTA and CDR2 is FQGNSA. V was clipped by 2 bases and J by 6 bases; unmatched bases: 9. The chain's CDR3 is CASSLSRTGHHGYTF. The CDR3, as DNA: TGTGCCAGCAGCTTATCCCGGACAGGACACCATGGCTACACCTTC.

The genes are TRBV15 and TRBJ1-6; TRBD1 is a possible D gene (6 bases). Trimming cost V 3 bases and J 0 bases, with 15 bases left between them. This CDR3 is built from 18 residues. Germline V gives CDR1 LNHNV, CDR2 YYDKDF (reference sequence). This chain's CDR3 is CATSSGGMTSSYNSPLHF. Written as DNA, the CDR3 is TGTGCCACCAGCAGTGGGGGCATGACGAGCTCCTATAATTCACCCCTCCACTTT.

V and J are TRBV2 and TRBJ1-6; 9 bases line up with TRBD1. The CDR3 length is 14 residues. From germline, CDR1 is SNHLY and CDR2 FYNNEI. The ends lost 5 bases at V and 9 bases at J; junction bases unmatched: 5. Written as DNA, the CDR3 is TGTGCCAGCAGTTGGGACAGGGAAAGTTCACCCCTCCACTTT. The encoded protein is CASSWDRESSPLHF.

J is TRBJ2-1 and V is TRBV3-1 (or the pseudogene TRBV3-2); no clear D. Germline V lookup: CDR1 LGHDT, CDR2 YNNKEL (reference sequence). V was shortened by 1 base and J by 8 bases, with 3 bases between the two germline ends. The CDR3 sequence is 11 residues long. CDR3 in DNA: TGTGCCAGCAGCCAAGCCGATGAGCAGTTCTTC. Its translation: CASSQADEQFF.

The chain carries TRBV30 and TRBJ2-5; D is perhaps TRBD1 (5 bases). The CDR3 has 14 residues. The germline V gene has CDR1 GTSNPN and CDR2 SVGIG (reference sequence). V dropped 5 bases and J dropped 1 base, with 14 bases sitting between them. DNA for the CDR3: TGTGCCTGGGGGGAAGGGGATTCCCAAGAGACCCAGTACTTC. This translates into CAWGEGDSQETQYF. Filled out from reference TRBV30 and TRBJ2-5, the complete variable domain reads SQTIHQWPATLVQPVGSPLSLECTVEGTSNPNLYWYRQAAGRGLQLLFYSVGIGQISSEVPQNLSASRPQDRQFILSSKKLLLSDSGFYLCAWGEGDSQETQYFGPGTRLLVL.

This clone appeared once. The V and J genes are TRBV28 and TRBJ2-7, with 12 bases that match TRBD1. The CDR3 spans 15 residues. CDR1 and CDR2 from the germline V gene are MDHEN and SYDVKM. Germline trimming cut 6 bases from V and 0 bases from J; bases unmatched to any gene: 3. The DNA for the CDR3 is TGTGCCAGCAGACGGGACAGGGGGCACTCCTACGAGCAGTACTTC. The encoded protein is CASRRDRGHSYEQYF.

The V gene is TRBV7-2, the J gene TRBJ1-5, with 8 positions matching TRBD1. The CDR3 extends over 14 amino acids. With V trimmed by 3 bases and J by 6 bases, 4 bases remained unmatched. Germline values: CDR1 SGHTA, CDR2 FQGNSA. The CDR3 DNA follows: TGTGCCAGCAGCTTTGGGGACAGGCCTCAGCCCCAGCATTTT. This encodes CASSFGDRPQPQHF.

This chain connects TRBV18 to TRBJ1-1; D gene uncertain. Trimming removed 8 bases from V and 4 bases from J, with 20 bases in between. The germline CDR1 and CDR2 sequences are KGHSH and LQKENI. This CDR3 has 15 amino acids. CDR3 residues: CASAGRSDGATEAFF. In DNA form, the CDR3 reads TGTGCCAGCGCGGGTCGGTCGGACGGAGCCACTGAAGCTTTCTTT.

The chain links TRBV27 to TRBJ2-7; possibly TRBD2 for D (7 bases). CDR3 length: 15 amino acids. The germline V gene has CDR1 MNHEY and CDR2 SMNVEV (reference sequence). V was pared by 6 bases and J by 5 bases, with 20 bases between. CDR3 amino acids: CASRLGGEAIHEQYF. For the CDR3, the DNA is TGTGCCAGCAGACTAGGGGGGGAGGCCATCCACGAGCAGTACTTC.

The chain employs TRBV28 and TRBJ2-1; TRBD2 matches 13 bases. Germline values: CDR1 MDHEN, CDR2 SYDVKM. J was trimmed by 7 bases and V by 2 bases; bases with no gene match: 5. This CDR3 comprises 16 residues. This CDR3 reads CASSLRGLAGRNEQFF. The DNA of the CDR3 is TGTGCCAGCAGTTTAAGGGGACTAGCGGGAAGGAATGAGCAGTTCTTC.

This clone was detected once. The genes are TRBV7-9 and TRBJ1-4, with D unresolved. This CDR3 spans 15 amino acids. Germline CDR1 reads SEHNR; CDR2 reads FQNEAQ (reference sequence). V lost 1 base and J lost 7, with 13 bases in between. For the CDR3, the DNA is TGTGCCAGCAGCTTAGTAACAGCGGGGTCTGAAAAACTGTTTTTT. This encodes CASSLVTAGSEKLFF.

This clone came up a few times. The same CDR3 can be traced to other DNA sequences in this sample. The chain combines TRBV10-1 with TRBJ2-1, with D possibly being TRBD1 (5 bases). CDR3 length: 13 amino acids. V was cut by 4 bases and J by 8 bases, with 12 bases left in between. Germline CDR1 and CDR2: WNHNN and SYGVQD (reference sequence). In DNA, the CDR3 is TGCGCCAGCAGTGGGCCGGAAGGGGATGAGCAGTTCTTC. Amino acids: CASSGPEGDEQFF.

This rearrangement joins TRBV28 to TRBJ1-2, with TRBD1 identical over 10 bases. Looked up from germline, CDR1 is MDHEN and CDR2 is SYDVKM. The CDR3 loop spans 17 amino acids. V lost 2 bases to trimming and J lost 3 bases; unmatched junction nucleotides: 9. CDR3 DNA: TGTGCCAGCAGTTTAAATTCGGGACAGGGGAGGGACTATGGCTACACCTTC. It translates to CASSLNSGQGRDYGYTF.

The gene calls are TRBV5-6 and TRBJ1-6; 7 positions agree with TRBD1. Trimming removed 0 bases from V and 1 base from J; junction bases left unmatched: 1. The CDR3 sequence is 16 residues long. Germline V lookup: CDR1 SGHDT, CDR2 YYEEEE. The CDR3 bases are TGTGCCAGCAGCTTGGTGGACAGGTCCTATAATTCACCCCTCCACTTT. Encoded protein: CASSLVDRSYNSPLHF.

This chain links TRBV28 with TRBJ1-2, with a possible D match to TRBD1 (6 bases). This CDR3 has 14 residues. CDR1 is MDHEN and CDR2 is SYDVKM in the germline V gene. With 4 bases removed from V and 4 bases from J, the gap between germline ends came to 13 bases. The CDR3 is CASSSGQLGYGYTF. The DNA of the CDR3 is TGTGCCAGCAGTTCCGGACAGTTAGGCTATGGCTACACCTTC.

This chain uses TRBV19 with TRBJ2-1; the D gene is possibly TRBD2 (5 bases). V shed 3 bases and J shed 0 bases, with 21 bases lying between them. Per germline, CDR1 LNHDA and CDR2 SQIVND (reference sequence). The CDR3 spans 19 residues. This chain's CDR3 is CASSIHSGTGYGSYNEQFF. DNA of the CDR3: TGTGCCAGTAGTATCCACAGCGGCACTGGGTATGGCTCCTACAATGAGCAGTTCTTC.

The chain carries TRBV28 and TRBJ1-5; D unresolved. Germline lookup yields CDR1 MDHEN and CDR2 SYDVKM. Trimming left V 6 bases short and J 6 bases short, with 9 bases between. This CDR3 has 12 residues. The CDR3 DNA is TGTGCCAGCAGCCTCGGGAGTCAGCCCCAGCATTTT. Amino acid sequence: CASSLGSQPQHF.

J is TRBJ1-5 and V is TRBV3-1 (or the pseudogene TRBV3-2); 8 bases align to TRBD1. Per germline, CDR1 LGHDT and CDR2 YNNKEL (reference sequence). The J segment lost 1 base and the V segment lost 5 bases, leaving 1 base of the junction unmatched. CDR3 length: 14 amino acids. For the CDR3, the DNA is TGTGCCAGCAGCGACAGGGGAAGCAATCAGCCCCAGCATTTT. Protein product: CASSDRGSNQPQHF.

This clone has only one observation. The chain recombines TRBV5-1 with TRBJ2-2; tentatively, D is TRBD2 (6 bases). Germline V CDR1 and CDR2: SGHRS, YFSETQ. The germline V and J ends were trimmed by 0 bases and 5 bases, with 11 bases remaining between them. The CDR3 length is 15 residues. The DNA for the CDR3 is TGCGCCAGCAGCTTGGTGTCTAGCGCTACCGGGGAGCTGTTTTTT. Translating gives CASSLVSSATGELFF.

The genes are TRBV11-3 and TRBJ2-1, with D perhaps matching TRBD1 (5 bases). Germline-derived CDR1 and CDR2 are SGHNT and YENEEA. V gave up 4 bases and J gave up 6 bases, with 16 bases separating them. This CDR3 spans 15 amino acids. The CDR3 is CASSSGHSAGNEQFF. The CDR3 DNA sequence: TGTGCCAGCAGCTCAGGACATTCTGCAGGCAATGAGCAGTTCTTC.

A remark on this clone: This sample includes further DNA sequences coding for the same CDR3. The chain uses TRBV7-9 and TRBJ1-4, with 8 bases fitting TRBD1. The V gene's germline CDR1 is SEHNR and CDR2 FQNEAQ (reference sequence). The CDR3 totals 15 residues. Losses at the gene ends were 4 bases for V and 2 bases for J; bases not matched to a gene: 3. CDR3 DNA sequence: TGTGCCAGCAGCTCCCAGGGGGCCACTAATGAAAAACTGTTTTTT. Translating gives CASSSQGATNEKLFF.

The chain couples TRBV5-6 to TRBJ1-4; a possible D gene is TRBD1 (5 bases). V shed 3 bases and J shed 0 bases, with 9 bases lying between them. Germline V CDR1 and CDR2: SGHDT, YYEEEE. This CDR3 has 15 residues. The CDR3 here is CASSSGLATNEKLFF. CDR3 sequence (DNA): TGTGCCAGCAGCTCAGGGCTCGCAACTAATGAAAAACTGTTTTTT.

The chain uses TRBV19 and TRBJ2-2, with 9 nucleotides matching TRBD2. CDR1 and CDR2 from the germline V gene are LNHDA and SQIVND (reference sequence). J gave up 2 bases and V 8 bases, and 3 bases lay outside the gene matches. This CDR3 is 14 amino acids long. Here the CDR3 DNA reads TGTGCCAGTGTTAGCGGGAGTAACACCGGGGAGCTGTTTTTT. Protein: CASVSGSNTGELFF.

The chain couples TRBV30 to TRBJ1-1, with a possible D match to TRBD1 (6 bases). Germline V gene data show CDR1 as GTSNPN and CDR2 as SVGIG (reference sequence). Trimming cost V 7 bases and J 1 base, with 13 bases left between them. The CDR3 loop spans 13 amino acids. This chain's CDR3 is CASSKDRNTEAFF. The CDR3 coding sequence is TGTGCCTCGTCGAAGGACAGGAACACTGAAGCTTTCTTT.